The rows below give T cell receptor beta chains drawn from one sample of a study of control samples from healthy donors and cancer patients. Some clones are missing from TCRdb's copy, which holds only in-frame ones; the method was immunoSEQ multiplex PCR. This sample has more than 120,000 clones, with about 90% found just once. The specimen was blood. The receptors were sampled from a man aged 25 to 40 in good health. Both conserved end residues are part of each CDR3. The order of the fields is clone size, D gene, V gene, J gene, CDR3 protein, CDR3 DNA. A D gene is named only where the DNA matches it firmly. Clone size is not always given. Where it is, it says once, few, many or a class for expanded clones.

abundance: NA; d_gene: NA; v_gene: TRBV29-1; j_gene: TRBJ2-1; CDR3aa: CSGGGNYNGQFF; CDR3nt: TGCAGCGGAGGGGGGAATTACAATGGGCAGTTCTTC
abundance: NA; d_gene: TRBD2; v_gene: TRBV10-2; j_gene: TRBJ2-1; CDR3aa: CASKRSGGVNNEQFF; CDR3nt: TGCGCCAGCAAGCGGAGCGGGGGGGTTAACAATGAGCAGTTCTTC
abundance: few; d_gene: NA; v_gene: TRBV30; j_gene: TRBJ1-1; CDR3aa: CAWSFANTEAFF; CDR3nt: TGTGCCTGGAGCTTCGCGAACACTGAAGCTTTCTTT
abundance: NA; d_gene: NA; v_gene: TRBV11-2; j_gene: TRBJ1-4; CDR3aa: CASSLARAQLFF; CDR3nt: TGTGCCAGCAGCTTAGCTCGGGCCCAACTGTTTTTT
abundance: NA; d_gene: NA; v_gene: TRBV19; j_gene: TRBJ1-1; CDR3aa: CASSMGGGGGTEAFF; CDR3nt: TGTGCCAGTAGTATGGGTGGGGGTGGCGGCACTGAAGCTTTCTTT
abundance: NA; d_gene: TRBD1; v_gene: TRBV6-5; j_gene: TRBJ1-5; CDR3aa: CASSPGTGHNQPQHF; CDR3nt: TGTGCCAGCAGTCCCGGGACAGGCCACAATCAGCCCCAGCATTTT
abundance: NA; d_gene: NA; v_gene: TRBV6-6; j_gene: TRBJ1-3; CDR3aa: CASSIQGNTIYF; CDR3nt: TGTGCCAGCAGCATCCAGGGGAACACCATATATTTT
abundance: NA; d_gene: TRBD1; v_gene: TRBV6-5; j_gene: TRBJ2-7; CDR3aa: CASTTGKSSYEQYF; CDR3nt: TGTGCCAGTACGACAGGGAAAAGCTCCTACGAGCAGTACTTC
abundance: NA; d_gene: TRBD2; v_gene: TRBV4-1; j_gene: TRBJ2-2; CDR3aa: CASSQAMGLAGVTNTGELFF; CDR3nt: TGCGCCAGCAGCCAAGCTATGGGGCTAGCGGGGGTCACGAACACCGGGGAGCTGTTTTTT
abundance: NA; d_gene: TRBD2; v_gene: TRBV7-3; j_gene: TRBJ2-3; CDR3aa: CASSPGTSGGGTDTQYF; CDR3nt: TGTGCCAGCAGCCCCGGGACTAGCGGGGGGGGCACAGATACGCAGTATTTT
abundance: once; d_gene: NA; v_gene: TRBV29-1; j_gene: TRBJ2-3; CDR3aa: CSLTQGNTDTQYF; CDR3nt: TGCAGCTTGACCCAGGGAAACACAGATACGCAGTATTTT
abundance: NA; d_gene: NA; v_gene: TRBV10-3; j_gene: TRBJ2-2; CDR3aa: CAITLSANTGELFF; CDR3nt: TGTGCCATTACCTTAAGCGCGAACACCGGGGAGCTGTTTTTT
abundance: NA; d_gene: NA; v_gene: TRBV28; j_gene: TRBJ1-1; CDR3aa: CASSLPDPEAFF; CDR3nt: TGTGCCAGCAGTTTACCGGACCCTGAAGCTTTCTTT
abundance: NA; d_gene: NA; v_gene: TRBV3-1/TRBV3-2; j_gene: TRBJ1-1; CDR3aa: CASSQEGGHGRGTEAFF; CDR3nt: TGTGCCAGCAGCCAAGAAGGGGGGCATGGCAGGGGCACTGAAGCTTTCTTT
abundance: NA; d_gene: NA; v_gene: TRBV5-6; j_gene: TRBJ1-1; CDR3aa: CASSLVTRAEAFF; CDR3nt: TGTGCCAGCAGCTTGGTTACTAGGGCTGAAGCTTTCTTT
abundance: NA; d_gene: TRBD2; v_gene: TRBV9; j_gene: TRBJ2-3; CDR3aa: CASTASGVTDTQYF; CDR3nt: TGTGCCAGCACCGCTAGCGGGGTAACAGATACGCAGTATTTT
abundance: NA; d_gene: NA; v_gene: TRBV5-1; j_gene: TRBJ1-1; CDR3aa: CASSSSGRNTEAFF; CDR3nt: TGCGCCAGCAGCTCCTCCGGGAGGAACACTGAAGCTTTCTTT
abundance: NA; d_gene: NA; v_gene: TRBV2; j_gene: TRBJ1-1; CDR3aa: CASSEDTMNTEAFF; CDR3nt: TGTGCCAGCAGTGAAGACACAATGAACACTGAAGCTTTCTTT
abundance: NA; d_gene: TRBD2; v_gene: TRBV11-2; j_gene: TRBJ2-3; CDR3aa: CASRDQGLAGDTQYF; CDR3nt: TGTGCCAGCCGAGACCAGGGACTAGCCGGAGATACGCAGTATTTT
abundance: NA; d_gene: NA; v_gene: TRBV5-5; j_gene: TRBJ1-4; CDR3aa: CASSSPDFRVDEKLFF; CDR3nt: TGTGCCAGCAGTTCCCCCGACTTCAGGGTGGATGAAAAACTGTTTTTT
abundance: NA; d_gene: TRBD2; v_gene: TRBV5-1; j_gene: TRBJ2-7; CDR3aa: CASSLAGLAGLGEQYF; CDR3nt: TGCGCCAGCAGCTTGGCCGGGCTAGCGGGGCTGGGGGAGCAGTACTTC
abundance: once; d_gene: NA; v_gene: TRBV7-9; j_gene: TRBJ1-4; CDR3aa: CASSLVQTTNEKLFF; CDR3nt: TGTGCCAGCAGCTTAGTACAAACAACTAATGAAAAACTGTTTTTT
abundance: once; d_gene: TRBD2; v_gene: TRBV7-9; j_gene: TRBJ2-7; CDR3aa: CASSLPRGGEEDEQYF; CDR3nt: TGTGCCAGCAGCTTACCGCGGGGGGGCGAGGAGGACGAGCAGTACTTC
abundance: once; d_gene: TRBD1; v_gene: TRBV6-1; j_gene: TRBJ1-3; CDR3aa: CASSGTTGGSGNTIYF; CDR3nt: TGTGCCAGCAGTGGGACAACAGGGGGCTCCGGAAACACCATATATTTT
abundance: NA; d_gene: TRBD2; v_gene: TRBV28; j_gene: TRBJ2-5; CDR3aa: CASSSAGGLKETQYF; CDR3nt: TGTGCCAGCAGTAGCGCGGGGGGCCTGAAGGAGACCCAGTACTTC
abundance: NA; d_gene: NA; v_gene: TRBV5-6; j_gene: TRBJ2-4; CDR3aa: CASSFGGMAKNIQYF; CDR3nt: TGTGCCAGCAGCTTTGGCGGGATGGCCAAAAACATTCAGTACTTC
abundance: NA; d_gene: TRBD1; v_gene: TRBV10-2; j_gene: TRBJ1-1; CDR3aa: CASSEARGLSNTEAFF; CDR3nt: TGCGCCAGCAGTGAGGCCAGGGGGCTTTCGAACACTGAAGCTTTCTTT
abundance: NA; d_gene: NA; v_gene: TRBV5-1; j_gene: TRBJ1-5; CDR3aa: CASSFQGGNQPQHF; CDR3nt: TGCGCCAGCAGCTTCCAGGGTGGCAATCAGCCCCAGCATTTT
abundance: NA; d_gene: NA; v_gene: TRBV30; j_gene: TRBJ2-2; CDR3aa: CAWTGTNTGELFF; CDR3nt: TGTGCCTGGACAGGAACGAACACCGGGGAGCTGTTTTTT
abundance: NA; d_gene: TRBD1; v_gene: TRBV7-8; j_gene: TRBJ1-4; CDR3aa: CASSLLTGGFEKLFF; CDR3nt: TGTGCCAGCAGCTTACTAACAGGGGGCTTTGAAAAACTGTTTTTT
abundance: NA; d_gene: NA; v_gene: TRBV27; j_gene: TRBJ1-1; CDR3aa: CASSLARQTEAFF; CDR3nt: TGTGCCAGCAGTTTAGCCCGACAGACTGAAGCTTTCTTT
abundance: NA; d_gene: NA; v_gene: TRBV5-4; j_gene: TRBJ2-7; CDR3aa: CASRGEVDEQYF; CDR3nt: TGTGCCAGCCGAGGGGAGGTGGACGAGCAGTACTTC
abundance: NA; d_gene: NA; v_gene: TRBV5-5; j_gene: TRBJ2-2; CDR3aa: CASSRDTGELFF; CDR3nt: TGTGCCAGCAGTCGGGACACCGGGGAGCTGTTTTTT
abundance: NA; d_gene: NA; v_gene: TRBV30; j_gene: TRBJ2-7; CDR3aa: CAWRPRGAPYEQYF; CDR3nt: TGTGCCTGGAGGCCTCGGGGGGCCCCCTACGAGCAGTACTTC
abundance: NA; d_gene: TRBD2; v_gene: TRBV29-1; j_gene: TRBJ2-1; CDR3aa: CSVGRGGGGAYNEQFF; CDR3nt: TGCAGCGTTGGACGAGGTGGCGGGGGAGCTTACAATGAGCAGTTCTTC
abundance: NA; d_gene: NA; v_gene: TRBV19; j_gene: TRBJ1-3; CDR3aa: CASRSRSGNTIYF; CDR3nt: TGTGCCAGTAGGAGCCGCTCTGGAAACACCATATATTTT
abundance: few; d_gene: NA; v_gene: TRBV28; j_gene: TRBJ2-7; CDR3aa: CASINRNEQYF; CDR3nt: TGTGCCAGCATAAATCGGAACGAGCAGTACTTC